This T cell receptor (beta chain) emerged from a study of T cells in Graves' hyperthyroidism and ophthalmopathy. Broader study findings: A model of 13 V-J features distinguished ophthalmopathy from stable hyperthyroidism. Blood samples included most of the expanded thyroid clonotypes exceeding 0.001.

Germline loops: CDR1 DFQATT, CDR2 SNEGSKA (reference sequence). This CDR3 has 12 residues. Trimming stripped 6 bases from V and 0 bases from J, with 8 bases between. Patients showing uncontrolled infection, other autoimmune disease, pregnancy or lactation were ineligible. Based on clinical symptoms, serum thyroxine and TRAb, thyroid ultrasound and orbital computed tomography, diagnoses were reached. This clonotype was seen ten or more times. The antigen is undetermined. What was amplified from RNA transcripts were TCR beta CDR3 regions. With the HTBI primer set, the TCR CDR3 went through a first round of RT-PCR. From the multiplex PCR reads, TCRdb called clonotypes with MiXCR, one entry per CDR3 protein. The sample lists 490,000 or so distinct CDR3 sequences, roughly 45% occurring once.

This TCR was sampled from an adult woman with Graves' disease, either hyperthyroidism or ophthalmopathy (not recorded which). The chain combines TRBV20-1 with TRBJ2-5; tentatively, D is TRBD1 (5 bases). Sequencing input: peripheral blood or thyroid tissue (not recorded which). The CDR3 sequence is CSAGRDQETQYF. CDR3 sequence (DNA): TGCAGTGCGGGCAGGGACCAAGAGACCCAGTACTTC.